Below, one T cell receptor beta chain is given with its context. What it recognizes is unknown. This sample is part of a study of identical twins. Study results and caveats: The study found weaker excess twin sharing in beta out-of-frame sequences.

Trimming stripped 4 bases from V and 7 bases from J, with 20 bases between. CDR1 is DFQATT, CDR2 SNEGSKA, per germline (reference sequence). The CDR3 has 15 residues. Using its own MiXCR run on the 5' RACE reads, TCRdb lists one record per CDR3 protein. The sample holds some 730,000 distinct CDR3 sequences, about 18% seen once. These sequences were also reported in another study, on T cells expressing NK-cell markers.

The sequence was obtained from a woman aged 18 to 35 in good health. The V call is TRBV20-1, the J call TRBJ2-1; possible D gene TRBD2, 6 bases. Material: PBMCs. CDR3 coding DNA: TGCAGTGCTATAAAAAACTCCGGGACTCAGAATGAGCAGTTCTTC. Protein product: CSAIKNSGTQNEQFF.